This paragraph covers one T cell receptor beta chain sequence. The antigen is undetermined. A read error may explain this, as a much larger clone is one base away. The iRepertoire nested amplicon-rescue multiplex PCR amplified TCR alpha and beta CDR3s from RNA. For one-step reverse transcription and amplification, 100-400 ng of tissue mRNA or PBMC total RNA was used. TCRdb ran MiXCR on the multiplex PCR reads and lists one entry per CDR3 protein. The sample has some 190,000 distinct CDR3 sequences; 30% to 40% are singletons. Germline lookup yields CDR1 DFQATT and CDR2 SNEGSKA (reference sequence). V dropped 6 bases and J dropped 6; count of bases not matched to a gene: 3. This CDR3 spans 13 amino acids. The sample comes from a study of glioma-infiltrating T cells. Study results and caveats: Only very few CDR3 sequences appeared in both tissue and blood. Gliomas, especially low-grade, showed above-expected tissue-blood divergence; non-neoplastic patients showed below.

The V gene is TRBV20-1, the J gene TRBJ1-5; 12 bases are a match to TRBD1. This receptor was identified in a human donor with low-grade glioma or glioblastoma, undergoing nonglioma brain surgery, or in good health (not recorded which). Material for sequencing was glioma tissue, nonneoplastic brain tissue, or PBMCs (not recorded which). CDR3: CSAGTGGLQPQHF. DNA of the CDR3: TGCAGTGCAGGGACAGGGGGCCTTCAGCCCCAGCATTTT.